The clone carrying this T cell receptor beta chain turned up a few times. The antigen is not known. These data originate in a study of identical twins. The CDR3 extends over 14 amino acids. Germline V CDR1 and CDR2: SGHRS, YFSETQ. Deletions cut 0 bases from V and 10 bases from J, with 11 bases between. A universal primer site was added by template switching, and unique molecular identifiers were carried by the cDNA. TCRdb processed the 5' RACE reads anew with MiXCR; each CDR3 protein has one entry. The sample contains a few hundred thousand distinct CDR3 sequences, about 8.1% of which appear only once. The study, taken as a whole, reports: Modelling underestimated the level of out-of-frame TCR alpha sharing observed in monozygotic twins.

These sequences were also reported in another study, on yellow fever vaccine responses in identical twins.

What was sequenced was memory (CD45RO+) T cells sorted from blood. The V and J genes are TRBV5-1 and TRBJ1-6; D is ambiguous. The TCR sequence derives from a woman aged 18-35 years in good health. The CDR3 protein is CASSLVSAQSPLHF. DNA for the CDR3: TGCGCCAGCAGCTTGGTATCCGCGCAGTCACCCCTCCACTTT. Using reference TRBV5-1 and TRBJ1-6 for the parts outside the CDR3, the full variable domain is KAGVTQTPRYLIKTRGQQVTLSCSPISGHRSVSWYQQTPGQGLQFLFEYFSETQRNKGNFPGRFSGRQFSNSRSEMNVSTLELGDSALYLCASSLVSAQSPLHFGNGTRLTVT.